This T cell receptor (beta chain) was sequenced in a study of cytomegalovirus exposure and HLA in healthy donors. PCR amplification relied on 60 Vbeta primers (plus 13 Jbeta primers). The table came from immunoSEQ multiplex PCR; TCRdb's copy has only in-frame clones and leaves some out. Altogether about 130,000 clones are present, over 65% being singletons, with the ten largest covering around 20%. Unmatched junction bases numbered 9, after V lost 6 bases and J lost 1 base. The CDR3 runs 16 residues. CDR1 and CDR2 (germline): LNHDA, SQIVND (reference sequence). The J gene is TRBJ1-2, the V gene TRBV19, with TRBD1 matching over 9 bases. This receptor was identified in a man younger than 35 in good health and CMV-seropositive. The sample consisted of PBMCs. DNA for the CDR3: TGTGCCAGTAGCCTCGGGACAGGGCCTATTAACTATGGCTACACCTTC. Protein product: CASSLGTGPINYGYTF. Together with reference TRBV19 and TRBJ1-2, the CDR3 gives the full variable domain: DGGITQSPKYLFRKEGQNVTLSCEQNLNHDAMYWYRQDPGQGLRLIYYSQIVNDFQKGDIAEGYSVSREKKESFPLTVTSAQKNPTAFYLCASSLGTGPINYGYTFGSGTRLTVV.